The 3 T cell receptor beta chains presented below share a single source sample, sequenced in a study of blood T cell repertoires in COVID-19. This table comes from immunoSEQ multiplex PCR, and its TCRdb copy is limited to in-frame clones, with some not included. The sample lists 85,000 to 100,000 clones, roughly 83% seen once, with roughly a sixth in the top ten. The specimen was peripheral blood. Receptor source: a woman in her sixties with acute or convalescent COVID-19.

The rearrangement joins TRBV5-6 to TRBJ1-2; D uncertain. The CDR3 extends over 11 amino acids. The germline V gene encodes CDR1 SGHDT and CDR2 YYEEEE. V gave up 2 bases and J gave up 5 bases, with 4 bases separating them. CDR3 sequence (DNA): TGTGCCAGCAGCTTAGCGTATGGCTACACCTTC. The encoded protein is CASSLAYGYTF. The entire variable domain, with the rest obtained from reference TRBV5-6 and TRBJ1-2, is as follows: DAGVTQSPTHLIKTRGQQVTLRCSPKSGHDTVSWYQQALGQGPQFIFQYYEEEERQRGNFPDRFSGHQFPNYSSELNVNALLLGDSALYLCASSLAYGYTFGSGTRLTVV.

This clone has just one count. The rearrangement links TRBV7-3 to TRBJ2-3; 10 bases align to TRBD2. This CDR3 contains 16 residues. CDR1 SGHTA and CDR2 FQGTGA come from the germline V gene. The V segment lost 5 bases and the J segment 3 bases; nucleotides outside the gene matches: 8. DNA for the CDR3: TGTGCCAGCAGCCTCCTAGCGGGGGCAGGGACAGATACGCAGTATTTT. It is translated as CASSLLAGAGTDTQYF.

The J gene is TRBJ1-6, the V gene TRBV9; 8 nucleotides match TRBD1. The V and J ends lost 4 bases and 7 bases, in that order; junction bases with no gene match: 7. CDR3 length equals 15 residues. CDR1 is SGDLS and CDR2 is YYNGEE in the germline V gene. DNA for the CDR3: TGTGCCAGCAGCCCCGGGGACAGGAGAAATTCACCCCTCCACTTT. Translated: CASSPGDRRNSPLHF.